This T cell receptor beta chain was recorded in a study of cytomegalovirus exposure and HLA in healthy donors (TCRdb year 2017). About the study as a whole: According to an earlier analysis of 587 of the donors, about 180 million T cells yielded 90 million to 130 million unique TCR beta sequences and around 280 Gb of sequence data. The study profiled the T cell repertoires of about 720 subjects by immunosequencing and related them to cytomegalovirus serostatus. Of the 300 to 500 genotyped donors, less than 90% were placed in the genetic ancestry cluster associated with self-reported Caucasian donors. Among 398 genotyped donors of the cohort, an average of about 240,000 unique TCR beta nucleotide sequences was sequenced per donor, of which roughly 17% were non-productive. Alongside the repertoire data, information on donor age, sex, ethnicity and CMV serostatus was compiled. An earlier analysis of 587 of the donors used high-throughput TCR beta sequencing to judge whether each TCR beta V gene segment behaved as functional or pseudogenic. Rather than using new phenotypic data, the later analysis identified candidate immune exposures from TCR beta sequences and from how often those sequences occurred across donors. Roughly 5 DR-DQ haplotypes were handled as single units for association and clustering, since linkage in the cohort was strong. The study combined high-throughput TCR immunosequencing, statistical association of individual TCRs with disease status, and machine learning to predict cytomegalovirus infection status. The study was designed to test whether signatures of past pathogen exposure could be identified by cataloging public T cell receptors. An early release covering about 600 HLA-typed donors comprised about 300 gigabases of sequencing data and about 90 million unique TCR sequences. A later analysis re-analyzed previously published TCR beta repertoires from roughly 600 donors and added high-resolution HLA genotyping to study TCR occurrence patterns. The number of typed donors differed by locus: 629-630 for A, B, C, DRB1 and DQB1; 522 for DQA1; around 580 for DPA1; and 400 to 480 for DPB1. Both class I and class II loci were covered by HLA typing, at four-digit resolution. A later genetic analysis took genome-wide SNP genotypes for 398 of the 666 donors and used that subset as a discovery cohort. Every discovery cohort repertoire had been produced on one sequencing platform. Besides the first cohort of some 670 subjects, a separate validation cohort made up of over 100 different subjects was used.

The CDR3 starts with the cysteine, ends with the phenylalanine, and has 14 residues. The sequence is cut down to CDR3 DNA, 42 bases in frame from base 1. Relative to germline, V is 6 bases shorter and J is 3 bases shorter, with 12 bases between their ends. CDR1 and CDR2, per the germline V gene, are SGHTA and FQGNSA. The cohort consisted of hundreds of healthy bone marrow donors. At the time of sampling, every cohort member was nominally healthy, though immune exposures that went unrecorded were likely present. The donor tested CMV seropositive and was one of the 289 seropositive cohort members. Each donor provided a peripheral blood sample, and peripheral blood mononuclear cells were used for TCR beta sequencing. The Qiagen DNeasy Blood Extraction Kit was used to extract genomic DNA from the blood cell samples. Results the study describes overall, beyond this receptor: Strong co-occurrence of HLA alleles, especially DR and DQ, made assigning TCR associations to individual alleles difficult. Because the 87-base-pair reads could not distinguish some IMGT-functional V segments, including TRBV6-2 and TRBV6-3, those segments were excluded. While some public TCRs were present in many individuals, most TCR sequences turned up only very rarely across donors. A group of highly shared sequence variants was considered likely to be a technical artifact of the sequencing pipeline. According to a later analysis, TCR association rates differed among HLA loci, with DRB1 alleles showing the most associated TCRs and HLA-C alleles showing the fewest. Correlated functional status among segregating V segments might reflect linkage disequilibrium, but an unknown experimental factor could not be ruled out. In a later analysis, most CMV-associated TCR beta chains were found to appear HLA-restricted, with HLA associations seemingly driven largely by CMV exposure. The only immune exposure information available for the cohort was CMV serostatus. An earlier analysis of roughly 570 of the donors showed that most TCR beta V segments appeared in productive rearrangements either about 87% or about 30% of the time, which broadly matched IMGT annotations. A further reported finding was that TCR beta sequences accurately predicted the HLA-A and HLA-B alleles for most subjects in the first cohort. Because counts were too low, around 17 rarely observed V segments, including chromosome 9 orphons, were left out of the earlier analysis of 587 of the donors. According to the authors, the approach could potentially be generalized to other disease states and immunological phenotypes. In the study, 150 to 200 TCR beta chains were listed as associated with cytomegalovirus. A later genetic analysis reported fewer N-insertions in productive TCRs among donors in an Asian-associated ancestry cluster than the approximately 670-donor mean. The cohort was sequenced for TCR beta chains only, and without alpha or paired-chain data the features that could be detected were limited. In a later analysis, HLA-associated TCR beta chains were found to be more clonally expanded and to have lower generation probabilities than equally common non-associated chains. Because HLA typing was unavailable for some donors at each locus, only the typed subset was used in association tests. A few of the identified cytomegalovirus-associated TCR beta chains were confirmed in vitro to be specific for cytomegalovirus antigens. Sequencing depth was assumed to be roughly uniform across donors in the presence/absence analyses, though that assumption may not hold. According to a later analysis, parvovirus B19, influenza, CMV and Epstein-Barr virus appeared linked to several top co-occurrence clusters. In a later genetic analysis, a missense DCLRE1C variant was associated with V-gene and J-gene trimming of TCR beta chains, and the association was replicated in an independent cohort. At a false discovery rate of 0.05, a later analysis linked about 16,000 TCR beta sequences to specific HLA alleles. The classifier was reported to diagnose cytomegalovirus status with high specificity and sensitivity in both the original and validation cohorts.

As for this clone: Its antigen is not yet known. There are no base qualities to consult, and no much larger clone falls within one base.

The library relied on the immunoSEQ multiplex PCR assay. For the multiplex PCR, a mixture combining 60 forward primers for TCR Vbeta segments and 13 reverse primers for TCR Jbeta segments was used. A multiplex PCR assay on genomic DNA amplified the CDR3 region of rearranged TCR beta genes. The Illumina HiSeq System was used to sequence the amplified TCR beta libraries as 87-base-pair reads. In the original analysis: A later analysis tallied around 87 million unique TCR beta chains across the 610 or so repertoires, and around 10 million of those chains were shared by two or more donors. Raw reads were error-corrected and collapsed into unique sequences by a nearest-neighbor algorithm in which closely related sequences were merged to remove PCR and sequencing errors. CDR3 sequences were aligned to IMGT reference sequences to assign V, D and J gene segments. For a sequence to be retained, at least a six-nucleotide match to both a V gene segment and a J gene segment was required. A rearrangement was called productive if the CDR3 had no stop codons and remained in frame with V and J, and every other rearrangement was called non-productive. Following IMGT convention, CDR3 was defined as the stretch from the second conserved V-encoded cysteine up to the conserved J-encoded phenylalanine. The earlier analysis of roughly 590 of the donors excluded any sequence lacking an unambiguous match to a single V gene segment. An earlier analysis of about 600 of the donors called V segments functional above 56.7% productive rearrangements and segregating when the between-donor standard deviation exceeded 5%. To diagnose cytomegalovirus status from the catalog of TCR beta chain sequences, a statistical classification framework was built. In a later analysis, TCR nucleotide sequences were compared against IMGT/GENE-DB human TR gene sequences so that V and J genes could be assigned. A later analysis assigned CDR3 sequences and most-parsimonious VDJ recombination scenarios with the TCRdist pipeline. In a later analysis, each TCR beta chain was defined by its CDR3 amino acid sequence together with its V-gene family, and reads lacking a unique V-gene family were excluded. A later analysis removed 550 to 650 highly shared, low-generation-probability nucleotide sequences to deal with suspected cross-contamination and a sequencing artifact. In a later analysis, a clonal expansion index was calculated for each public chain from normalized within-repertoire ranks of inferred template counts. In a later analysis, generation probabilities were computed using a VDJ recombination model fitted to out-of-frame rearrangements, and the results were checked against IGoR. In a later analysis, hypergeometric tests were used to score TCR-TCR, TCR-HLA and TCR-CMV co-occurrence, with a repertoire-size bias correction applied to TCR pairs. In a later analysis, false discovery rates were estimated by permuting HLA or CMV assignments 20 times. A later analysis grouped co-occurring TCRs with DBSCAN, adding TCRdist sequence similarity when clustering within HLA-allele-positive subsets. Co-occurrence clustering excluded repertoires with fewer than 30,000 or more than 120,000 public chains, plus five with anomalous nucleotide sharing. Entries here come from immuneACCESS through TCRdb and include only in-frame sequences with V and J called. Some clones fail to appear in such tables; in the studies checked, an unresolved V gene covers under half of the shortfall, and the cause of the remainder is unknown. Clone size and the V and J calls come from that table; the DNA yielded D and trimming. Within this sample are 130,000 or so clones, with around 70% of them counted one time only. The ten largest clonotypes hold more than 2% of the sample.

The TCR was taken from a woman between 35 and 50 years old in good health and CMV-seropositive. The rearranged chain carries TRBV7-2 and TRBJ2-1; the D gene is not confidently resolved. Sequencing input: PBMCs. The DNA sequence is as follows: TGTGCCAGCAGACTCGTGTATGGCTACAATGAGCAGTTCTTC. It translates to CASRLVYGYNEQFF.